These T cell receptor beta chains were read from a single sample in a study of blood T cell repertoires in COVID-19. Produced via immunoSEQ multiplex PCR; TCRdb's table is partial and in-frame only. Of 190,000 or so clones in the sample, roughly 87% were seen once. The source material was PBMCs or T cells enriched from blood (not recorded which). The receptors were gathered from a woman aged 25 to 39 who had recovered from COVID-19. Both conserved end residues are part of each CDR3. D genes are given only for firm matches. Not all rows give a size; the values are once, few, many and, for expanded clones, a class.

V,size,D,J,DNA,CDR3
TRBV7-8,-,TRBD1,TRBJ1-2,TGTGCCAGCAGCGCACAAGGACAGGGGCCTGGCTACACCTTC,CASSAQGQGPGYTF
TRBV24-1,-,-,TRBJ2-1,TGTGCCACCAGTGATTCGCTCCTTGCAGGGTCCGTATACAATGAGCAGTTCTTC,CATSDSLLAGSVYNEQFF
TRBV18,-,TRBD1,TRBJ2-5,TGTGCCAGCTCGCCTCGACAGGGGGCTGGAGAGACCCAGTACTTC,CASSPRQGAGETQYF
TRBV19,-,-,TRBJ1-1,TGTGCCAGTAGTATATCCCCGAGTACGGGAGCTTTCTTT,CASSISPSTGAFF
TRBV6-2/TRBV6-3,-,-,TRBJ2-7,TGTGCCAGCAGTTACTCCTCTTTCAGGGCAGTCAGCTCCTACGAGCAGTACTTC,CASSYSSFRAVSSYEQYF
TRBV29-1,-,TRBD1,TRBJ2-3,TGCAGCGCTAGACAGGGCCTTAGCACAGATACGCAGTATTTT,CSARQGLSTDTQYF
TRBV11-2,-,-,TRBJ1-1,TGTGCCAGCAGCCCCCAGGCGGGGTTGGGATCCACTGAAGCTTTCTTT,CASSPQAGLGSTEAFF
TRBV13,-,TRBD1,TRBJ1-2,TGTGCCAGCAGCTCCCGCGGACAGGAGGCCTATGGCTACACCTTC,CASSSRGQEAYGYTF
TRBV6-5,-,-,TRBJ1-1,TGTGCCAGCAGTTACGGCGAAGGGAGCACTGAAGCTTTCTTT,CASSYGEGSTEAFF
TRBV2,-,-,TRBJ1-1,TGTGCCAGCAGCTACGACCGGGGGAACACTGAAGCTTTCTTT,CASSYDRGNTEAFF
TRBV5-6,-,TRBD1,TRBJ2-7,TGTGCCAGCAGCCCCGGGACAGGCCGTTCCTACGAGCAGTACTTC,CASSPGTGRSYEQYF
TRBV25-1,-,-,TRBJ2-1,TGTGCCAGCAGGGGTGGAGAGCACTACAATGAGCAGTTCTTC,CASRGGEHYNEQFF
TRBV20-1,-,-,TRBJ1-3,TGCAGTGCTACAGGGCGAAACACCATATATTTT,CSATGRNTIYF
TRBV9,-,TRBD1,TRBJ2-3,TGTGCCAGCAGCGTAGAGGGGGCATCGGGAGATACGCAGTATTTT,CASSVEGASGDTQYF
TRBV7-2,once,-,TRBJ1-2,TGTGCCAGCAGCATAGTTACAGGGCCTCAGGGCTACACCTTC,CASSIVTGPQGYTF
TRBV7-3,once,TRBD2,TRBJ2-3,TGTGCCAGCAGCTTAGCGGGGGGGGCAACAGATACGCAGTATTTT,CASSLAGGATDTQYF
TRBV20-1,-,-,TRBJ1-5,TGCAGTGCTAGTTCGCGTCGGTACAATCAGCCCCAGCATTTT,CSASSRRYNQPQHF
TRBV11-2,few,-,TRBJ1-1,TGTGCCAGCAGCCCAGGTGCCGGCTGGGTCACTGAAGCTTTCTTT,CASSPGAGWVTEAFF
TRBV30,-,-,TRBJ2-4,TGTGCCTGGAGCGGGGGAAACATTCAGTACTTC,CAWSGGNIQYF
TRBV20-1,-,-,TRBJ2-7,TGCAGTGCTTGGCGCAGGGCCGAGCAGTACTTC,CSAWRRAEQYF
TRBV7-2,-,-,TRBJ2-1,TGTGCCAGCAGCTCCCACCCGAGCTCCTACAATGAGCAGTTCTTC,CASSSHPSSYNEQFF
TRBV7-9,few,TRBD2,TRBJ2-1,TGTGCCAGCAGCTTAGGGAAAACCGGGACTAGTTGGAGGAATGAGCAGTTCTTC,CASSLGKTGTSWRNEQFF
TRBV6-5,few,-,TRBJ1-1,TGTGCCAGCAGTTACGAGGCGATGGAGAAAGCTTTCTTT,CASSYEAMEKAFF
TRBV10-3,-,TRBD2,TRBJ2-1,TGTGCCATCAGCCAGACTAGCGGGGGGGCTCATGAGCAGTTCTTC,CAISQTSGGAHEQFF
TRBV7-8,-,TRBD1,TRBJ1-3,TGTGCCAGCAGCTGGGGACAGGGATCAACAGGAAACACCATATATTTT,CASSWGQGSTGNTIYF
TRBV6-5,once,-,TRBJ1-6,TGTGCCAGCAGTTACTCGGGTGGGGGGGGATCACCCCTCCACTTT,CASSYSGGGGSPLHF
TRBV9,-,TRBD2,TRBJ2-5,TGTGCCAGCAGCGTTGGGCTAGCGGGGGGCGGAGAGACCCAGTACTTC,CASSVGLAGGGETQYF
TRBV14,-,-,TRBJ1-2,TGTGCCAGCAGCCAAGTTAATCTCGGGAGCTATGGCTACACCTTC,CASSQVNLGSYGYTF
TRBV29-1,-,TRBD1,TRBJ1-6,TGCAGCGTTGCGAGGGGGCAGGGGTTACCCCTCCACTTT,CSVARGQGLPLHF
TRBV18,-,TRBD1,TRBJ1-5,TGTGCCAGCTCAGCTACAGGGGGCAGGGGTCAGCCCCAGCATTTT,CASSATGGRGQPQHF
TRBV19,-,-,TRBJ1-4,TGTGCCAGTAGTATATCCTTCCAGTCGAATGAAAAACTGTTTTTT,CASSISFQSNEKLFF
TRBV29-1,-,-,TRBJ1-5,TGCAGCGTAGTCCTGGGGGGAAGCAATCAGCCCCAGCATTTT,CSVVLGGSNQPQHF
TRBV24-1,-,TRBD1,TRBJ1-2,TGTGCCACCAGTGGGGACAGGGTAAACTATGGCTACACCTTC,CATSGDRVNYGYTF
TRBV7-6,-,-,TRBJ1-2,TGTGCCAGCAGCTTAGGGGCAGGGGCCTATGGCTACACCTTC,CASSLGAGAYGYTF
TRBV19,-,-,TRBJ1-1,TGTGCCAGTAGCTCCGGGGGGATCACTGAAGCTTTCTTT,CASSSGGITEAFF